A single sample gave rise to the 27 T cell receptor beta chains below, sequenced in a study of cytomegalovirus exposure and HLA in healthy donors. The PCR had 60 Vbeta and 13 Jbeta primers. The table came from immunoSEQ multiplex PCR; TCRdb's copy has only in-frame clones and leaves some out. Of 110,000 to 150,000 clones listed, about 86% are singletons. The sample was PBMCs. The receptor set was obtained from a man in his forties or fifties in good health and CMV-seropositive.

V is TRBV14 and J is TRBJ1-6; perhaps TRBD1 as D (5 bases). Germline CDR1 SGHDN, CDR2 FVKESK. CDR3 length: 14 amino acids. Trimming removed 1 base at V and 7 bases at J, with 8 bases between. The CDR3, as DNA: TGTGCCAGCAGCCAAGGGCGACAGAATTCACCCCTCCACTTT. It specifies CASSQGRQNSPLHF.

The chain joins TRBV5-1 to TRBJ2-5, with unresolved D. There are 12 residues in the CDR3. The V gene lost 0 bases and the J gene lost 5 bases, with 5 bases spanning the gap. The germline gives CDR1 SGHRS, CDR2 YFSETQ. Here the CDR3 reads CASSLDAETQYF. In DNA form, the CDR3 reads TGCGCCAGCAGCTTGGATGCGGAGACCCAGTACTTC.

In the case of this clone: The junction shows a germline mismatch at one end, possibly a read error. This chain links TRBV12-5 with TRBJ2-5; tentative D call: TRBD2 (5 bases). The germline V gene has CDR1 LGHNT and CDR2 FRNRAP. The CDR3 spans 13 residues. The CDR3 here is CAGGLRVEETQYF. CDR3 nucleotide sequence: TGTGCTGGTGGTTTGCGGGTGGAGGAGACCCAGTACTTC. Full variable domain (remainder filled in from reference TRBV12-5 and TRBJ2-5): DARVTQTPRHKVTEMGQEVTMRCQPILGHNTVFWYRQTMMQGLELLAYFRNRAPLDDSGMPKDRFSAEMPDATLATLKIQPSEPRDSAVYFCAGGLRVEETQYFGPGTRLLVL.

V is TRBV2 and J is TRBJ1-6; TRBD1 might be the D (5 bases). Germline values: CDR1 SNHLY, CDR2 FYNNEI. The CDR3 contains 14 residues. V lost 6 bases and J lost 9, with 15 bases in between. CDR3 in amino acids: CASSGTRRSSPLHF. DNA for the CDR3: TGTGCCAGCAGCGGGACTCGAAGGTCTTCACCCCTCCACTTT.

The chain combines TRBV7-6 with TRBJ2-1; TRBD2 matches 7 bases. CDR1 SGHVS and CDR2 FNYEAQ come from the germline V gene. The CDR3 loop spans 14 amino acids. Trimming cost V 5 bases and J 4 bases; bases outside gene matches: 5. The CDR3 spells CASSLGGGYNEQFF. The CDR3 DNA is TGTGCCAGCAGCCTGGGGGGGGGTTACAATGAGCAGTTCTTC.

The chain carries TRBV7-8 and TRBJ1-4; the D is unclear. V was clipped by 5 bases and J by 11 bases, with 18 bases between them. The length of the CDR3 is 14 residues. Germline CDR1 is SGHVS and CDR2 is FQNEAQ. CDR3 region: CASSPGPEGVKLFF. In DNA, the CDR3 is TGTGCCAGCAGCCCCGGTCCCGAGGGAGTGAAACTGTTTTTT.

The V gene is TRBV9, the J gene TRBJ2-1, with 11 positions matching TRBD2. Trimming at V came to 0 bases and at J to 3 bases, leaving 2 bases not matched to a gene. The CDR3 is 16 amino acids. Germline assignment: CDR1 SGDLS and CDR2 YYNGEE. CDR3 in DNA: TGTGCCAGCAGCGTAGGGACTAGCGGGTTCTACAATGAGCAGTTCTTC. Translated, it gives CASSVGTSGFYNEQFF.

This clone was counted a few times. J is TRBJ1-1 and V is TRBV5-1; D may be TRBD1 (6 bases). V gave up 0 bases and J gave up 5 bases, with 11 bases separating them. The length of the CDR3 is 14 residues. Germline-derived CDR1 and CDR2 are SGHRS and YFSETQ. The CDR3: CASSLDPQGTEAFF. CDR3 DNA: TGCGCCAGCAGCTTGGACCCACAGGGAACTGAAGCTTTCTTT.

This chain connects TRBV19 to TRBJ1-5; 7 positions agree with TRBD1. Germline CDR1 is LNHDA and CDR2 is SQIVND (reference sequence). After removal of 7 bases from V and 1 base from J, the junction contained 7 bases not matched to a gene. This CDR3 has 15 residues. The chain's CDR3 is CASMERGLSNQPQHF. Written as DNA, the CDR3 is TGTGCCAGTATGGAGAGGGGGCTAAGCAATCAGCCCCAGCATTTT.

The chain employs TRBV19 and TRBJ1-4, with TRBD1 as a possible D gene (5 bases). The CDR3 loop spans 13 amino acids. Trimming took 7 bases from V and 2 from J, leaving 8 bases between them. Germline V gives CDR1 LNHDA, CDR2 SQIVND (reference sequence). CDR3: CASKGATNEKLFF. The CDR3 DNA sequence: TGTGCCAGTAAAGGGGCGACTAATGAAAAACTGTTTTTT.

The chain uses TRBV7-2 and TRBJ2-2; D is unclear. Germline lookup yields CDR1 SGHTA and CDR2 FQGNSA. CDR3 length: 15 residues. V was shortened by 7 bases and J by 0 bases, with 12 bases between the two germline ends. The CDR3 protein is CASNRQTANTGELFF. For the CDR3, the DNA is TGTGCCAGCAACAGACAAACTGCGAACACCGGGGAGCTGTTTTTT.

The CDR3 region is CASSLVKVWAGGEPQHF. CDR3 in DNA: TGTGCCAGCAGCTTGGTAAAGGTTTGGGCTGGAGGGGAGCCCCAGCATTTT. The rearrangement links TRBV5-8 to TRBJ1-5, with D possibly TRBD1 on 5 matching bases. The V gene's germline CDR1 is SGHTS and CDR2 YDEGEE. Trimming cost V 0 bases and J 8 bases, with 21 bases left between them. CDR3 length equals 17 residues. Full variable domain (outside the CDR3, taken from reference TRBV5-8 and TRBJ1-5): EAGVTQSPTHLIKTRGQQATLRCSPISGHTSVYWYQQALGLGLQFLLWYDEGEERNRGNFPPRFSGRQFPNYSSELNVNALELEDSALYLCASSLVKVWAGGEPQHFGDGTRLSIL.

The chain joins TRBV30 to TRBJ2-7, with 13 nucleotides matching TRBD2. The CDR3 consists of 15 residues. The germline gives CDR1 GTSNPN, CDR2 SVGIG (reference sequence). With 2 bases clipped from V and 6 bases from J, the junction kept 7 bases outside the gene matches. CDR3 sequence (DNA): TGTGCCTGGAGTCTAGGACTAGCGGGGGATCCCGAGCAGTACTTC. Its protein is CAWSLGLAGDPEQYF.

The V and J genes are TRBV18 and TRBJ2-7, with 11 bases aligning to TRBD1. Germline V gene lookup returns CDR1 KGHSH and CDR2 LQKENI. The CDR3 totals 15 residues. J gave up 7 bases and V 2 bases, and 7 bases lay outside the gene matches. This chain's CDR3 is CASSPAGQGAREQYF. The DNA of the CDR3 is TGTGCCAGCTCACCAGCTGGACAGGGGGCGCGGGAGCAGTACTTC.

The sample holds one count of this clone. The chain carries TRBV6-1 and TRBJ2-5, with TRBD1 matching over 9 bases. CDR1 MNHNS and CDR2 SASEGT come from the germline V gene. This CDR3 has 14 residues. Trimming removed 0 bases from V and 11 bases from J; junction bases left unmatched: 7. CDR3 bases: TGTGCCAGCAGTGAAGCGGGGACAGGGCGGGAGCAGTACTTC. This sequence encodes CASSEAGTGREQYF.

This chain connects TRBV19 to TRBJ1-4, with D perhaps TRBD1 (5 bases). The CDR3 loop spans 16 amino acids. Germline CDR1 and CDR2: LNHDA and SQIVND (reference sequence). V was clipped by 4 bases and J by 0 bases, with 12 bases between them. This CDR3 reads CASSRTAGPTNEKLFF. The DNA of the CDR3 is TGTGCCAGTAGTAGAACCGCGGGGCCAACTAATGAAAAACTGTTTTTT.

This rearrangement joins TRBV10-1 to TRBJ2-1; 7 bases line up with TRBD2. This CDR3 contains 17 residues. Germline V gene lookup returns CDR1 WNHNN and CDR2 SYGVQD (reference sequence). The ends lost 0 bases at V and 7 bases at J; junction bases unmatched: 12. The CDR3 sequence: CASSESRALAVRNEQFF. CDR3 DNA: TGCGCCAGCAGTGAGTCGAGGGCCCTAGCGGTACGAAATGAGCAGTTCTTC.

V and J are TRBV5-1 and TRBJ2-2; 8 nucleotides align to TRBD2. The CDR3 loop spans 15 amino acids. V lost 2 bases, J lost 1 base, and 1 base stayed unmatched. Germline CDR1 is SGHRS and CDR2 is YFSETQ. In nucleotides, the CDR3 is TGCGCCAGCAGCTTCCTAGCGGGGAACACCGGGGAGCTGTTTTTT. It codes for CASSFLAGNTGELFF.

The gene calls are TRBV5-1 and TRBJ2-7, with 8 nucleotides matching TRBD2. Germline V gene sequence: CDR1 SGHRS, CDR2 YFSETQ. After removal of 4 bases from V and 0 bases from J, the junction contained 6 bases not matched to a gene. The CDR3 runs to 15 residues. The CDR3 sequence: CASSRTGGSSYEQYF. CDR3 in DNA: TGCGCCAGCAGCCGTACGGGAGGGAGCTCCTACGAGCAGTACTTC.

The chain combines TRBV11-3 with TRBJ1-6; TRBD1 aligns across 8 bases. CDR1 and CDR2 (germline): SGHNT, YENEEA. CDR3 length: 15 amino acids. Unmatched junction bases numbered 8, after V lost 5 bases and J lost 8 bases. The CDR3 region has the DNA TGTGCCAGCAGCCTGGCCGGACAGGGTTATTCACCCCTCCACTTT. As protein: CASSLAGQGYSPLHF.

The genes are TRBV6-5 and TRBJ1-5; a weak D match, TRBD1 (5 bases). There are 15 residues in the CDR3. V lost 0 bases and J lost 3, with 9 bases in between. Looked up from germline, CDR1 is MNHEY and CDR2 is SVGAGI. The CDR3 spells CASSYSFRANQPQHF. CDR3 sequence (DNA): TGTGCCAGCAGTTACTCATTCAGGGCCAATCAGCCCCAGCATTTT.

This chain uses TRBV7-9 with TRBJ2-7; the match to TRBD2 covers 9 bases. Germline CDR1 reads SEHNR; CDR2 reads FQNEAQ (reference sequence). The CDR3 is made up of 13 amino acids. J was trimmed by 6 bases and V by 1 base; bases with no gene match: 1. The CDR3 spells CASSLDSGSEQYF. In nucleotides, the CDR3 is TGTGCCAGCAGCTTAGATAGCGGGAGCGAGCAGTACTTC.

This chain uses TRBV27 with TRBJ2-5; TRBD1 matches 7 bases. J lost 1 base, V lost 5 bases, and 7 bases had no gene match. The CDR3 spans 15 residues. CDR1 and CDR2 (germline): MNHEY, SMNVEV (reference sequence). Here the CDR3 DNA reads TGTGCCAGCAGTCGACAGGGCCCGCTCCAAGAGACCCAGTACTTC. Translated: CASSRQGPLQETQYF.

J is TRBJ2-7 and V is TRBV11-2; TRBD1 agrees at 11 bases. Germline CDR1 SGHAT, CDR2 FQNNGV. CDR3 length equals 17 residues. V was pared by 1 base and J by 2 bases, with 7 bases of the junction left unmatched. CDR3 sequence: CASSLGSPGQGAYEQYF. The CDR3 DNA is TGTGCCAGCAGCTTAGGGTCTCCGGGACAGGGGGCCTACGAGCAGTACTTC.

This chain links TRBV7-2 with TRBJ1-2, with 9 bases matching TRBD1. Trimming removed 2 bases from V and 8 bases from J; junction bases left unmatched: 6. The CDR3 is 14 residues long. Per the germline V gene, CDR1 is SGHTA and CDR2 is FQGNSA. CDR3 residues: CASSLYRGRGGYTF. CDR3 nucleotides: TGTGCCAGCAGCTTATACAGGGGGCGGGGGGGCTACACCTTC.

The CDR3 reads CASSYSTVAKNIQYF. CDR3 DNA sequence: TGTGCCAGCAGTTACTCGACAGTAGCCAAAAACATTCAGTACTTC. The chain employs TRBV6-5 and TRBJ2-4; a weak D match, TRBD1 (5 bases). Germline CDR1 is MNHEY and CDR2 is SVGAGI. CDR3 length equals 15 residues. Trimming removed 0 bases at V and 0 bases at J, with 6 bases between.

The CDR3 sequence is CASSPRTGEQFF. As DNA, the CDR3 is TGTGCCAGCAGCCCCAGAACAGGTGAGCAGTTCTTC. The chain uses TRBV27 and TRBJ2-1; a possible D gene is TRBD1 (5 bases). V dropped 6 bases and J dropped 9 bases, with 12 bases sitting between them. This CDR3 has 12 residues. The germline CDR1 and CDR2 sequences are MNHEY and SMNVEV (reference sequence).